The table lists the clone carrying this TCR beta chain with a few counts. Its antigen is undetermined. The assay covered some 10^5 TCR templates per sample. This table comes from immunoSEQ multiplex PCR, and its TCRdb copy is limited to in-frame clones, with some not included. Among more than 75,000 clones listed, approximately 96% were seen once. This specimen comes from a study of siplizumab effects on memory and regulatory T cells. The CDR3 is made up of 13 amino acids. Germline V gene lookup returns CDR1 SQVTM and CDR2 ANQGSEA. With 4 bases removed from V and 5 bases from J, the gap between germline ends came to 9 bases. Whole-study results and caveats: Naive T cells appeared more varied than memory cells and looked like key alloresponse contributors. Some alloreactive sequences were traceable to unstimulated CD4+ memory cells, and siplizumab significantly reduced them.

The chain employs TRBV29-1 and TRBJ1-6; D not resolved. Input material: naive CD4+ T cells sorted from blood. This clonotype originated in a human donor in good health. CDR3 amino acids: CSVVWSDNSPLHF. The CDR3 bases are TGCAGCGTTGTTTGGAGTGATAATTCACCCCTCCACTTT.